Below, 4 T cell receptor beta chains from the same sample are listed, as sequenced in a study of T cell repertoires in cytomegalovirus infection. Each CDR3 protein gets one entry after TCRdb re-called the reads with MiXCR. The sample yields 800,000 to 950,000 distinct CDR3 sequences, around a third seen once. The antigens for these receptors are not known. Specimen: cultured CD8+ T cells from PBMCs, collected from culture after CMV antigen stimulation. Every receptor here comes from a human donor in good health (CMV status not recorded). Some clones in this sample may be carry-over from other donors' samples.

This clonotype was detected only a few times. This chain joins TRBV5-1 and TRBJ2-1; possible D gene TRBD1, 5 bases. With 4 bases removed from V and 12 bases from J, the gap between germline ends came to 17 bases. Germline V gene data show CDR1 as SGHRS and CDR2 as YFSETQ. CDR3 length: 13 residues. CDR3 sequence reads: CASSPEMGTGQFF. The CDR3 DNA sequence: TGCGCCAGCAGCCCGGAGATGGGAACAGGGCAGTTCTTC.

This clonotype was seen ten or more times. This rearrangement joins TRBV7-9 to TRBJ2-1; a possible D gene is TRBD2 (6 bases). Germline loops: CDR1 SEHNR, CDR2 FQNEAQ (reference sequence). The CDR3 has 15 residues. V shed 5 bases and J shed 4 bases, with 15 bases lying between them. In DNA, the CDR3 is TGTGCCAGCAGCCCGCCGCGGGGCCTTTACAATGAGCAGTTCTTC. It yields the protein CASSPPRGLYNEQFF.

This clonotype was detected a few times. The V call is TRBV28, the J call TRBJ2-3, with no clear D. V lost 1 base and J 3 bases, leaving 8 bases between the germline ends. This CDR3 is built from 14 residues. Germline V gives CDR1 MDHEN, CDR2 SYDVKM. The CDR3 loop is CASSLLVETDTQYF. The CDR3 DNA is TGTGCCAGCAGTTTATTGGTGGAGACAGATACGCAGTATTTT.

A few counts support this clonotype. This CDR3 is CASNVTGRYLSIQGVNEQFF. The CDR3 nucleotides are TGTGCCAGCAACGTAACGGGTCGGTACCTGTCCATCCAGGGAGTCAATGAGCAGTTCTTC. The chain recombines TRBV7-6 with TRBJ2-1; TRBD1 or TRBD2 may be the D gene (5 bases each). V was trimmed by 7 bases and J by 6 bases, leaving 34 bases between them. The germline V gene has CDR1 SGHVS and CDR2 FNYEAQ. The CDR3 runs to 20 residues. Complete variable domain (other parts from reference TRBV7-6 and TRBJ2-1): GAGVSQSPRYKVTKRGQDVALRCDPISGHVSLYWYRQALGQGPEFLTYFNYEAQQDKSGLPNDRFSAERPEGSISTLTIQRTEQRDSAMYRCASNVTGRYLSIQGVNEQFFGPGTRLTVL.